This is a list of T cell receptor beta chains from one sample in a study of OX40 agonist ivuxolimab in advanced cancers. Using immunoSEQ multiplex PCR, the repertoire was profiled, and TCRdb retains in-frame clones only, with some absent. The sample has some 60,000 clones; roughly 87% are singletons. Source: CD4+ or CD8+ T cells sorted from blood, taken in a trial of the OX40 agonist ivuxolimab. The origin of the receptors is an adult with an advanced solid tumor such as melanoma, head and neck, liver or kidney cancer. Each CDR3 is given with its conserved first and last residue. D genes are given only for firm matches. Some rows have no size entry. The others give once, few or many, or a class for an expanded clone.

j_call d_call clone_size cdr3_length v_call cdr3_aa cdr3_nt
TRBJ2-2 TRBD1 once 15 TRBV10-3 CAIKGAGIPTGELFF TGTGCCATCAAGGGGGCAGGGATTCCCACCGGGGAGCTGTTTTTT
TRBJ2-7 TRBD1 . 13 TRBV5-5 CASSHQTGDEQYF TGTGCCAGCAGCCATCAGACAGGGGACGAGCAGTACTTC
TRBJ2-1 . . 12 TRBV7-6 CASSRGYNEQFF TGTGCCAGCAGCCGGGGATACAATGAGCAGTTCTTC
TRBJ2-2 . . 14 TRBV7-3 CASSPLVESGELFF TGTGCCAGCAGCCCCCTGGTGGAATCCGGGGAGCTGTTTTTT
TRBJ2-1 TRBD2 . 16 TRBV14 CASSQDQLAGPRSKFF TGTGCCAGCAGCCAAGATCAACTAGCGGGACCAAGGAGCAAGTTCTTC
TRBJ1-1 . . 13 TRBV7-9 CASSLEPHTEAFF TGTGCCAGCAGCTTAGAACCTCACACTGAAGCTTTCTTT
TRBJ2-2 . . 13 TRBV18 CASSRDFRGELFF TGTGCCAGCTCACGGGACTTCAGGGGGGAGCTGTTTTTT
TRBJ2-5 . few 13 TRBV21-1 CASSGRERETQYF TGTGCCAGCAGCGGCCGGGAGCGCGAGACCCAGTACTTC
TRBJ2-3 . . 18 TRBV5-4 CASSAEPSGRGSTDTQYF TGTGCCAGCAGCGCGGAGCCCTCGGGACGGGGGAGCACAGATACGCAGTATTTT
TRBJ1-2 . once 13 TRBV5-6 CASSLAREAGYTF TGTGCCAGCAGCTTGGCCCGGGAAGCTGGCTACACCTTC
TRBJ1-6 TRBD1 . 15 TRBV4-1 CASSQEGQGMSPLHF TGCGCCAGCAGCCAAGAAGGACAGGGGATGTCACCCCTCCACTTT
TRBJ2-5 TRBD1 . 16 TRBV7-8 CASSLVTGRGEETQYF TGTGCCAGCAGCTTAGTGACAGGGCGAGGGGAAGAGACCCAGTACTTC
TRBJ2-7 TRBD2 few 13 TRBV28 CASHLAGTYEQYF TGTGCCAGCCATCTAGCGGGAACCTACGAGCAGTACTTC
TRBJ2-5 TRBD1 . 17 TRBV19 CASSMGQGARVGETQYF TGTGCCAGTAGTATGGGACAGGGGGCGCGAGTTGGAGAGACCCAGTACTTC
TRBJ1-5 . . 13 TRBV6-6 CAATGLGNQPQHF TGTGCCGCCACGGGATTGGGCAATCAGCCCCAGCATTTT
TRBJ2-1 TRBD2 . 18 TRBV10-1 CASSESSGLAGRYNEQFF TGCGCCAGCAGTGAGTCTTCGGGACTAGCGGGACGCTACAATGAGCAGTTCTTC
TRBJ1-2 . . 13 TRBV28 CASSSTANYGYTF TGTGCCAGCAGTTCCACAGCTAACTATGGCTACACCTTC
TRBJ2-5 TRBD2 . 15 TRBV6-5 CASSPTSGTFETQYF TGTGCCAGCAGTCCTACTAGCGGGACTTTTGAGACCCAGTACTTC
TRBJ2-7 TRBD2 once 16 TRBV28 CASSPLTSGVSYEQYF TGTGCCAGCAGTCCTCTGACTAGCGGGGTGTCCTACGAGCAGTACTTC
TRBJ2-3 TRBD1 . 15 TRBV11-2 CASSQNDRVTDTQYF TGTGCCAGCAGCCAAAATGACAGGGTAACAGATACGCAGTATTTT
TRBJ2-5 TRBD2 . 16 TRBV7-9 CASRVAGGLLGETQYF TGTGCCAGCAGAGTAGCGGGAGGGCTCCTTGGGGAGACCCAGTACTTC
TRBJ2-7 TRBD2 . 15 TRBV5-1 CASSTGLAGFQEQYF TGCGCCAGCAGCACGGGACTAGCGGGTTTTCAGGAGCAGTACTTC
TRBJ1-2 . . 16 TRBV19 CASSIDRGSRNYGYTF TGTGCCAGTAGTATAGACCGGGGGTCCCGCAACTATGGCTACACCTTC